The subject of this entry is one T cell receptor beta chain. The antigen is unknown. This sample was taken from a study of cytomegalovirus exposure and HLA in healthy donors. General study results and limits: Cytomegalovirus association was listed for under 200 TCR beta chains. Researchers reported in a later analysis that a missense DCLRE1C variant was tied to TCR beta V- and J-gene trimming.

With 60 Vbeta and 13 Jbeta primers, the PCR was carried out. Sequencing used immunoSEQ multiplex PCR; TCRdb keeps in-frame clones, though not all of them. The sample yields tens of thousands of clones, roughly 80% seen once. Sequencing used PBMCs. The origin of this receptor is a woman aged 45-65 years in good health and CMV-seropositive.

For the CDR3, the DNA is TGTGCCAGCAGTTACATGGCGGGAGAGTCCTACGAGCAGTACTTC. Its translation: CASSYMAGESYEQYF. The chain carries TRBV6-5 and TRBJ2-7; TRBD2 agrees at 7 bases. CDR3 length equals 15 residues. Germline V CDR1 and CDR2: MNHEY, SVGAGI. J lost 1 base, V lost 2 bases, and 5 bases had no gene match.